One sample yielded the 21 T cell receptor beta chains listed below, sequenced in a study of CD8 T cells in ankylosing spondylitis. TCRdb re-called the 5' RACE reads through MiXCR, storing one row per CDR3 protein. The sample lists about 270,000 distinct CDR3 sequences; roughly 32% were seen once. Material: blood, either unsorted or a sorted T cell fraction (not recorded which). These receptors were taken from a male donor with ankylosing spondylitis or in good health (not recorded which).

The V call is TRBV5-1, the J call TRBJ2-3, with D perhaps TRBD1 or TRBD2 (5 bases each). Looked up from germline, CDR1 is SGHRS and CDR2 is YFSETQ. Trimming shortened V by 4 bases and J by 4 bases, and 19 bases separated the two germline ends. This CDR3 has 16 residues. In nucleotides, the CDR3 is TGCGCCAGCAGCCCCGGGCAGGGACCTCTTCCAGATACGCAGTATTTT. As protein: CASSPGQGPLPDTQYF.

The chain recombines TRBV10-3 with TRBJ1-4; 10 positions agree with TRBD1. CDR3 length: 14 amino acids. V lost 6 bases, J lost 8 bases, and 6 bases stayed unmatched. Germline lookup yields CDR1 ENHRY and CDR2 SYGVKD. CDR3 nucleotide sequence: TGTGCCATCAGCGCGGGACAGGGGAGAGAAAAACTGTTTTTT. As protein: CAISAGQGREKLFF.

This clonotype was detected a few times. This rearrangement joins TRBV25-1 to TRBJ2-3; 7 nucleotides align to TRBD2. The V gene's germline CDR1 is MGHDK and CDR2 SYGVNS. CDR3 length: 16 amino acids. Germline trimming cut 2 bases from V and 0 bases from J; bases unmatched to any gene: 5. The CDR3 loop is CASSEKLARSTDTQYF. CDR3 bases: TGTGCCAGCAGTGAAAAACTAGCGAGGAGCACAGATACGCAGTATTTT.

The CDR3 coding sequence is TGTGCCAGCAGCGTGGGACGGTTCATGAACACTGAAGCTTTCTTT. Encoded protein: CASSVGRFMNTEAFF. The chain is built from TRBV5-5 and TRBJ1-1; D possibly corresponds to TRBD1 (5 bases). The CDR3 length is 15 residues. Per germline, CDR1 SGHKS and CDR2 YYEKEE (reference sequence). The germline V and J ends were trimmed by 4 bases and 0 bases, with 13 bases remaining between them.

This clonotype was observed a handful of times. V usage is TRBV29-1 and J usage is TRBJ2-7; perhaps D is TRBD1 or TRBD2 (5 bases each). This CDR3 has 14 residues. In germline, CDR1 is SQVTM, CDR2 ANQGSEA. The V end was cut by 6 bases, the J end by 2 bases, with 17 bases between. Written as DNA, the CDR3 is TGCAGCGTCCGAGGGGCGGAAGGGACCTACGAGCAGTACTTC. It yields the protein CSVRGAEGTYEQYF.

This clonotype has just a few counts. V gene TRBV20-1 combines with J gene TRBJ2-7; TRBD1 is a possible D gene (5 bases). This CDR3 is built from 14 residues. V gave up 2 bases and J gave up 0 bases, with 11 bases separating them. Germline values: CDR1 DFQATT, CDR2 SNEGSKA (reference sequence). DNA of the CDR3: TGCAGTGCTAGATTCACAGGACCCTCCTACGAGCAGTACTTC. Residues: CSARFTGPSYEQYF.

V gene TRBV5-6 combines with J gene TRBJ2-7; the match to TRBD2 covers 9 bases. Germline V lookup: CDR1 SGHDT, CDR2 YYEEEE. The trim removed 1 base at V and 0 bases at J, leaving 5 bases unmatched. The CDR3 totals 16 residues. The CDR3 DNA reads as TGTGCCAGCAGCTTGATACCAGCGGGGGGCTCCTACGAGCAGTACTTC. Protein product: CASSLIPAGGSYEQYF.

Regarding this clonotype: At one boundary the junction diverges from the germline segment, which might be a read error. V is TRBV12-3 or TRBV12-4 and J is TRBJ2-5; D gene uncertain. This CDR3 has 11 amino acids. CDR3 sequence reads: CASRSEEAQYF. CDR3 in DNA: TGTGCCAGCAGGTCGGAAGAGGCCCAGTACTTC.

The table lists this clonotype with a few counts. The chain links TRBV6-2 or TRBV6-3 to TRBJ2-6; D is perhaps TRBD1 (6 bases). From germline, CDR1 is MNHEY and CDR2 SVGEGT. The CDR3 totals 15 residues. Trimming removed 6 bases at V and 0 bases at J, with 9 bases between. CDR3 loop: CASRGGRSGANVLTF. DNA for the CDR3: TGTGCCAGCAGAGGGGGTCGCTCTGGGGCCAACGTCCTGACTTTC.

This clonotype was picked up a small number of times. This chain connects TRBV5-1 to TRBJ2-1; D may correspond to TRBD1 or TRBD2 (6 bases each). The ends were cut back, 0 bases at V and 10 bases at J, with 11 bases in the middle. The CDR3 totals 13 residues. Germline V gives CDR1 SGHRS, CDR2 YFSETQ. CDR3 in amino acids: CASSLAGGTEQFF. CDR3 nucleotide sequence: TGCGCCAGCAGCTTGGCCGGGGGCACCGAGCAGTTCTTC.

The chain recombines TRBV2 with TRBJ2-6; D unclear. CDR1 is SNHLY, CDR2 FYNNEI, per germline. Trimming removed 5 bases at V and 0 bases at J, with 11 bases between. The CDR3 contains 16 residues. Here the CDR3 DNA reads TGTGCCAGCAGTTCGGACGGCAACTCTGGGGCCAACGTCCTGACTTTC. Encoded protein: CASSSDGNSGANVLTF.

CDR3 residues: CSARDMTGGVGEQYF. The CDR3 bases are TGCAGTGCTAGAGACATGACAGGGGGCGTGGGGGAGCAGTACTTC. The gene calls are TRBV20-1 and TRBJ2-7, with 10 bases matching TRBD1. The V gene's germline CDR1 is DFQATT and CDR2 SNEGSKA (reference sequence). The length of the CDR3 is 15 residues. With 0 bases clipped from V and 7 bases from J, the junction kept 9 bases outside the gene matches.

The CDR3 spells CASSPTAQGATNEKLFF. CDR3 in DNA: TGTGCCAGCTCACCAACCGCTCAGGGGGCAACTAATGAAAAACTGTTTTTT. This chain uses TRBV18 with TRBJ1-4; 7 nucleotides agree with TRBD1. The germline gives CDR1 KGHSH, CDR2 LQKENI. This CDR3 is built from 17 residues. The ends lost 2 bases at V and 0 bases at J; junction bases unmatched: 6.

This chain links TRBV21-1 with TRBJ2-7. TRBV21-1 is tagged as a pseudogene. This CDR3 is 12 amino acids long. The CDR3 bases are TGTGCCAGCAACTTCAGGATCCACGAGCAGTACTTC. This sequence encodes CASNFRIHEQYF.

The J gene is TRBJ2-7, the V gene TRBV6-2 or TRBV6-3; D remains unclear. Per germline, CDR1 MNHEY and CDR2 SVGEGT. The CDR3 consists of 12 residues. Trimming cost V 8 bases and J 6 bases, with 14 bases left between them. CDR3 residues: CASSRGSIEQYF. The DNA for the CDR3 is TGTGCCAGCTCGAGAGGCTCGATCGAGCAGTACTTC.

CDR3 DNA sequence: TGTGCCAGCACTCCCCCAGGGTCCTATGAGCAGTTCTTC. Residues: CASTPPGSYEQFF. This sequence joins TRBV16 and TRBJ2-1; weak D call: TRBD1 (5 bases). This CDR3 region has 13 residues. Trimming shortened V by 7 bases and J by 8 bases, and 15 bases separated the two germline ends. Germline assignment: CDR1 KGHSY and CDR2 FQNENV.

This chain joins TRBV2 and TRBJ1-1, with 9 nucleotides matching TRBD1. The length of the CDR3 is 14 residues. CDR1 is SNHLY, CDR2 FYNNEI, per germline. V lost 4 bases, J lost 9 bases, and 9 bases stayed unmatched. CDR3 sequence: CASSADRGDTKAFF. CDR3 in DNA: TGTGCCAGCAGTGCGGACAGGGGCGACACCAAAGCTTTCTTT.

With regard to this clonotype: This is likely a read error, given that the CDR3 carries no conserved phenylalanine or tryptophan at its end. This rearrangement joins TRBV12-3 or TRBV12-4 to TRBJ2-7, with D tentatively TRBD2 (6 bases). CDR3 size: 11 residues. With 5 bases removed from V and 5 bases from J, the gap between germline ends came to 7 bases. The CDR3 DNA follows: TGTGCCAGCAGTCCGGGGGACGAGCAGTACTTG. It codes for CASSPGDEQYL.

V is TRBV10-1 and J is TRBJ2-3; D unclear. This CDR3 has 14 amino acids. CDR1 and CDR2 (germline): WNHNN, SYGVQD (reference sequence). Trimming removed 0 bases at V and 7 bases at J, with 11 bases between. The DNA of the CDR3 is TGCGCCAGCAGTGAGTCCCAAATGGGGAATACGCAGTATTTT. Its protein product is CASSESQMGNTQYF.

The chain carries TRBV3-1 and TRBJ2-7; no definite D call. In germline, CDR1 is LGHDT, CDR2 YNNKEL (reference sequence). Trimming removed 1 base at V and 5 bases at J, with 9 bases between. The CDR3 is made up of 13 amino acids. The CDR3 nucleotides read TGTGCCAGCAGCCAAGGCTGGGGTGACGAGCAGTACTTC. Protein sequence: CASSQGWGDEQYF.

The V and J genes are TRBV12-3 or TRBV12-4 and TRBJ2-5; D ambiguous. This CDR3 spans 15 amino acids. V was shortened by 8 bases and J by 2 bases, with 18 bases between the two germline ends. In DNA, the CDR3 is TGTGCCAGCGGCCTGGGGTGGGTAGTGCAAGAGACCCAGTACTTC. This gives the protein CASGLGWVVQETQYF.